This T cell receptor (beta chain) was retrieved from a study of regulatory T cells in long-lasting Graves disease. This sample's time point: newly diagnosed GD, antithyroid drugs for less than 3 months. The authors made the TCR library using RNA they extracted from PBMCs. This CDR3 contains 14 residues. Trimming removed 5 bases from V and 6 bases from J, with 15 bases in between. CDR1 and CDR2 from the germline V gene are MNHNS and SASEGT. Combining iRepertoire HTBI primers with Arm-PCR of CDR3 regions, the authors built TCR beta libraries. TCRdb reprocessed the multiplex PCR reads via MiXCR and lists one record per CDR3 protein. The sample shows approximately 460,000 distinct CDR3 sequences, around 15% of them seen only once. Only a few counts were recorded for this clonotype. These same data were also listed under a study on T cells in Graves' hyperthyroidism and ophthalmopathy. As that report states: From stable hyperthyroidism, ophthalmopathy was separated by a 13 V-J model.

The source was peripheral blood mononuclear cells (PBMCs), collected at new diagnosis, from a patient treated with antithyroid drugs. The sequence was collected from a woman aged 25 to 45 with Graves disease. The chain combines TRBV6-1 with TRBJ2-3; either TRBD1 or TRBD2 may supply D (6 bases each). CDR3 bases: TGTGCCAGCAGTCACCGACAGGCGGGGGATACGCAGTATTTT. Its translation is CASSHRQAGDTQYF.